The present TCR beta chain was sequenced within a study of blood T cell repertoires in COVID-19. Background on the study: Samples representing acute and convalescent COVID-19 were sourced from the United States, Italy and Spain. The cDNA or gDNA used as material had been derived from T cells, B-cell-depleted T cells, or PBMCs.

Study processing details: Amplification of reference gene primers provided the estimated nucleated cell counts. This table comes from immunoSEQ multiplex PCR, and its TCRdb copy is limited to in-frame clones, with some not included. V, J and clone size are taken as reported in that table, and D and trimming were inferred from the DNA itself. The table records over 150,000 clones, 70% to 90% of them present only once. Germline V CDR1 and CDR2: MGHRA, YSYEKL. With 0 bases removed from V and 0 bases from J, the gap between germline ends came to 9 bases. CDR3 length: 16 residues. Sequenced: peripheral blood. The chain combines TRBV4-1 with TRBJ1-3, with D unresolved. The TCR was taken from a man aged 45-65 years who had recovered from COVID-19. CDR3 DNA: TGCGCCAGCAGCCAAGATCCCGGGGACTCTGGAAACACCATATATTTT. Translating gives CASSQDPGDSGNTIYF.